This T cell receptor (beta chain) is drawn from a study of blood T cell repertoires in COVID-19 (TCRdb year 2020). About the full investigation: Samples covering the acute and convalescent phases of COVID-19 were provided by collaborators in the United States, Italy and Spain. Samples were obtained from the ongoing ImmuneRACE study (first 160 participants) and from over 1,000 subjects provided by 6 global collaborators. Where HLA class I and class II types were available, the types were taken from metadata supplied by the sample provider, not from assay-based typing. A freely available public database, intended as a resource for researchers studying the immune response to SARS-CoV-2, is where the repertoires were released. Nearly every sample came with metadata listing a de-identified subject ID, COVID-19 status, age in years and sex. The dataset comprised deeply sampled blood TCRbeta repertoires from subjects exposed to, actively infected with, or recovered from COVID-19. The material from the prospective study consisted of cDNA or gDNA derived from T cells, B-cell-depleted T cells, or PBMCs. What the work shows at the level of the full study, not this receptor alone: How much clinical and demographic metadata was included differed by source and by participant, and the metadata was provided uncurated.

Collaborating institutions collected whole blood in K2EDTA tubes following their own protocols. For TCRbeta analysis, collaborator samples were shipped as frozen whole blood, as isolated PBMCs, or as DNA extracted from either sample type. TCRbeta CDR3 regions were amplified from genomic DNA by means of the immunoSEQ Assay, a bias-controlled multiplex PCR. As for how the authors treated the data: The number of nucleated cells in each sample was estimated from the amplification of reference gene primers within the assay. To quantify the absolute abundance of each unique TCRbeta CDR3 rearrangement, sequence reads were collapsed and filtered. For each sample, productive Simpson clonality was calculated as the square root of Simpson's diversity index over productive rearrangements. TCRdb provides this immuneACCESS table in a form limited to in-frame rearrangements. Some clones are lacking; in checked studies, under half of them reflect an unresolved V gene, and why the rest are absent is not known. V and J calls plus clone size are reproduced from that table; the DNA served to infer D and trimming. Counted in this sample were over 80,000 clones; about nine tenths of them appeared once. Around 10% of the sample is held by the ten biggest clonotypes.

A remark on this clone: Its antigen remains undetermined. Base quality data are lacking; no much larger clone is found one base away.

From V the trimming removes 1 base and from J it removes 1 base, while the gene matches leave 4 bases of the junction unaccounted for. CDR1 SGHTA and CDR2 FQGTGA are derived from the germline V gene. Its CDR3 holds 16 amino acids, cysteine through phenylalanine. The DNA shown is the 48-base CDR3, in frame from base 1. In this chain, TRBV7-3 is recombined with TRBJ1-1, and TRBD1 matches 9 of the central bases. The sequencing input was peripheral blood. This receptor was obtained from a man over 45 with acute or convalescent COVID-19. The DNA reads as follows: TGTGCCAGCAGCTTAAGGGGACAGGGAGGGAACACTGAAGCTTTCTTT. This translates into CASSLRGQGGNTEAFF.